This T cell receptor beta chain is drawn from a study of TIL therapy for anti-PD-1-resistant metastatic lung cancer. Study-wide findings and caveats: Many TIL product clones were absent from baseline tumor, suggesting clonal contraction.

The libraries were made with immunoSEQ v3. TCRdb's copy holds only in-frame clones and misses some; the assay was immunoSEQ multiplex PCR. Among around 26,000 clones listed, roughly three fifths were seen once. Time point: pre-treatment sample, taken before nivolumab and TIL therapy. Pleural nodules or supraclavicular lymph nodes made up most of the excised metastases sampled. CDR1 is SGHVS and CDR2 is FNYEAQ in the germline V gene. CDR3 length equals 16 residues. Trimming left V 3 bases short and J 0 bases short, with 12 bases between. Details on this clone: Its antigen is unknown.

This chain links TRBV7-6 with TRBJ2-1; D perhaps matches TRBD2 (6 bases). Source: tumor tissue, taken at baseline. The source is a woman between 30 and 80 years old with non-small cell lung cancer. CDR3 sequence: CASSLGTFSSYNEQFF. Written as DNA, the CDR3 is TGTGCCAGCAGCTTGGGGACTTTTAGCTCCTACAATGAGCAGTTCTTC.